A selection of T cell receptor beta chains follows, all from one sample in a study of blood T cell repertoires in COVID-19. This table comes from immunoSEQ multiplex PCR, and its TCRdb copy is limited to in-frame clones, with some not included. The table has under 40,000 clones, about 88% seen once; the top ten hold roughly 32%. Sequenced sample: peripheral blood. Receptors were obtained from a man aged 70 or older with active COVID-19. Both conserved end residues are part of each CDR3. A D gene is named only where the DNA matches it firmly. Some rows have no size entry. The others give once, few or many, or a class for an expanded clone.

>TRBD2|TRBV4-3|16|TRBJ2-7|-
TGCGCCAGCAGCCGACTACGGGACTACAACTCCTACGAGCAGTACTTC
CASSRLRDYNSYEQYF
>TRBD1|TRBV14|16|TRBJ2-2|-
TGTGCCAGCAGCCAGTGGACAGGGGTGAACACCGGGGAGCTGTTTTTT
CASSQWTGVNTGELFF
>TRBD2|TRBV7-2|15|TRBJ2-5|-
TGTGCCAGCAGCTTACAGCGGGGGGGCCTGGAGACCCAGTACTTC
CASSLQRGGLETQYF
>-|TRBV6-2/TRBV6-3|16|TRBJ1-2|-
TGTGCCAGCAGTTCCCGGGGGGTGCCTGAGTCGAATGGCTACACCTTC
CASSSRGVPESNGYTF
>TRBD1|TRBV19|15|TRBJ1-5|few
TGTGCCAGTAGTCTCGGACAGGGACCTTATCAGCCCCAGCATTTT
CASSLGQGPYQPQHF
>TRBD2|TRBV4-2|18|TRBJ2-3|-
TGTGCCAGCAGCTCCCGATCTTTAGCGGGACTCTCCACAGATACGCAGTATTTT
CASSSRSLAGLSTDTQYF
>TRBD2|TRBV5-4|15|TRBJ2-5|-
TGTGCCAGCAGGGGGACTAGCGGGACTAAGGAGACCCAGTACTTC
CASRGTSGTKETQYF
>TRBD2|TRBV4-2|15|TRBJ2-1|-
TGTGCCAGCAGCCGAGGGACTAGCGGGGACGATGAGCAGTTCTTC
CASSRGTSGDDEQFF
>-|TRBV7-2|15|TRBJ1-1|-
TGTGCCAGCAGCTTTACAGGGTGGCGAGGCTCTGAAGCTTTCTTT
CASSFTGWRGSEAFF
>-|TRBV29-1|12|TRBJ2-7|-
TGCAGCGTTGTAGCGTTCGCCTACGAGCAGTACTTC
CSVVAFAYEQYF
>-|TRBV5-1|17|TRBJ2-7|-
TGCGCCAGCAGCTTGGCCCCCCGGAGCTCCTACTCCTACGAGCAGTACTTC
CASSLAPRSSYSYEQYF
>-|TRBV7-3|14|TRBJ1-1|-
TGTGCCAGCAGCTTTAGGGGTAGGATTGATGAAGCTTTCTTT
CASSFRGRIDEAFF
>TRBD1|TRBV5-5|16|TRBJ2-1|-
TGTGCCAGCAGCTTGGGGCCGACAGGGGACTACAATGAGCAGTTCTTC
CASSLGPTGDYNEQFF
>TRBD2|TRBV5-1|14|TRBJ2-1|-
TGCGCCAGCAGCTTACTAGCGGGGTACAATGAGCAGTTCTTC
CASSLLAGYNEQFF
>-|TRBV11-1|13|TRBJ2-7|-
TGTGCCAGCAGCCTCCGTAGCCCCTACGAGCAGTACTTC
CASSLRSPYEQYF
>TRBD2|TRBV6-2/TRBV6-3|17|TRBJ2-1|-
TGTGCCAGCAGTCCCCACCTAGCGGGAGGGGCTTCGGATGAGCAGTTCTTC
CASSPHLAGGASDEQFF
>-|TRBV6-6|14|TRBJ1-1|-
TGTGCCAGCAGTCTCCCGACAGCGAACACTGAAGCTTTCTTT
CASSLPTANTEAFF
>TRBD1|TRBV7-6|15|TRBJ2-5|once
TGTGCCAGCAGCTTCGTGGGGACAGAAGAAGAGACCCAGTACTTC
CASSFVGTEEETQYF
>TRBD1|TRBV2|12|TRBJ2-7|-
TGTGCCAGCAGTGAACAGGGGGCCTGGCAGTACTTC
CASSEQGAWQYF
>-|TRBV5-1|15|TRBJ2-7|-
TGCGCCAGCAGGGGAATGCGAGGACTCTCCTACGAGCAGTACTTC
CASRGMRGLSYEQYF
>TRBD2|TRBV5-1|14|TRBJ2-3|few
TGCGCCAGCAGCTTCGCTAGCGGGAGTGATACGCAGTATTTT
CASSFASGSDTQYF
>TRBD2|TRBV9|16|TRBJ2-2|-
TGTGCCAGCAGCCCACGCGGGGGGGCGAACACCGGGGAGCTGTTTTTT
CASSPRGGANTGELFF
>-|TRBV14|18|TRBJ2-5|-
TGTGCCAGCAGCCAAGATTGGGGGACTTCAAGCGGGCAAGAGACCCAGTACTTC
CASSQDWGTSSGQETQYF
>-|TRBV6-5|15|TRBJ2-5|-
TGTGCCAGCTCACGACGGGGGGACAGGCAAGAGACCCAGTACTTC
CASSRRGDRQETQYF
>-|TRBV2|15|TRBJ1-5|few
TGTGCCAGCGTCTTGGACAGCCGCGGGGGGCAGCCCCAGCATTTT
CASVLDSRGGQPQHF
>-|TRBV10-3|13|TRBJ2-3|-
TGTGCCATCTTGGCTGGGCTCACAGATACGCAGTATTTT
CAILAGLTDTQYF
>-|TRBV6-5|12|TRBJ1-6|-
TGTGCCAGCAGAGCGGAGGGGTCACCCCTCCACTTT
CASRAEGSPLHF
>TRBD2|TRBV7-2|18|TRBJ2-3|-
TGTGCCAGCAGCTCGGCCCGGGGGGTAGCGCGAAACACAGATACGCAGTATTTT
CASSSARGVARNTDTQYF
>-|TRBV7-9|15|TRBJ1-2|once
TGTGCCAGCAGCTTAGCCTGGCAGACTAACTATGGCTACACCTTC
CASSLAWQTNYGYTF
>-|TRBV7-3|15|TRBJ2-3|-
TGTGCCAGCAGCTTAAATGGCAGGGGATCAGATACGCAGTATTTT
CASSLNGRGSDTQYF
>TRBD2|TRBV29-1|15|TRBJ2-1|-
TGCAGCGTTGATCGACTAGCGGGGGGGCCCAATGAGCAGTTCTTC
CSVDRLAGGPNEQFF
>TRBD2|TRBV6-1|16|TRBJ2-3|-
TGTGCCAGCAGTGGAGCGGGGGGGACTAGCACAGATACGCAGTATTTT
CASSGAGGTSTDTQYF
>-|TRBV5-4|19|TRBJ2-7|-
TGTGCCAGCAGCTCCACGACAGGAGAAAACCCCGCTGGTAGTTACGAGCAGTACTTC
CASSSTTGENPAGSYEQYF
>-|TRBV6-1|15|TRBJ1-2|-
TGTGCCAGCAGTGAAAGTTGGCAGGGCGGCTATGGCTACACCTTC
CASSESWQGGYGYTF
>-|TRBV3-1/TRBV3-2|14|TRBJ2-3|-
TGTGCCAGCAGCTCCGGGTCGAACACAGATACGCAGTATTTT
CASSSGSNTDTQYF
>-|TRBV6-6|16|TRBJ1-4|-
TGTGCCAGCAGTTACTCAGGGTGGGGGGGTGGCGAAAAACTGTTTTTT
CASSYSGWGGGEKLFF
>-|TRBV28|15|TRBJ2-7|-
TGTGCCAGCAACCTACGGGCGGGATGGGGGTACGAGCAGTACTTC
CASNLRAGWGYEQYF
>TRBD1|TRBV11-2|15|TRBJ2-5|-
TGTGCCAGCAGCTTATCAGGGAACAGGGGAGAGACCCAGTACTTC
CASSLSGNRGETQYF
>-|TRBV12-3/TRBV12-4|13|TRBJ1-4|-
TGTGCCAGCATCGACACCCATAATGAAAAACTGTTTTTT
CASIDTHNEKLFF
>-|TRBV12-3/TRBV12-4|13|TRBJ2-5|once
TGTGCCAGCAGTAGGGGGGGCCAAGAGACCCAGTACTTC
CASSRGGQETQYF
>-|TRBV27|14|TRBJ2-1|few
TGTGCCAGCAGTAGTCTAGCTGAGGTCCATGAGCAGTTCTTC
CASSSLAEVHEQFF
>-|TRBV27|15|TRBJ1-1|-
TGTGCCAGCAGAGCCGCCGGGACAACGAACACTGAAGCTTTCTTT
CASRAAGTTNTEAFF
>-|TRBV4-1|15|TRBJ1-3|-
TGCGCCAGCAGCCAAGGACCGGGCTCTGGAAACACCATATATTTT
CASSQGPGSGNTIYF
>TRBD1|TRBV7-2|13|TRBJ2-7|-
TGTGCCAGCAGCTTGGGACAGCGCTACGAGCAGTACTTC
CASSLGQRYEQYF
>-|TRBV7-9|18|TRBJ1-3|few
TGTGCCAGCAGCCGACAGAAACTACAGGTCAACTCTGGAAACACCATATATTTT
CASSRQKLQVNSGNTIYF
>-|TRBV2|16|TRBJ1-4|-
TGTGCCAGCAGCTTCAGGGGTTTTGCAACTAATGAAAAACTGTTTTTT
CASSFRGFATNEKLFF
>-|TRBV27|16|TRBJ1-5|-
TGTGCCAGCAGTCCCCTAAAGAGGGGAGGTGGTCAGCCCCAGCATTTT
CASSPLKRGGGQPQHF
>-|TRBV5-1|16|TRBJ2-7|-
TGCGCCAGCAGCTTGGCCGGGGCAGGGGGGAGCTACGAGCAGTACTTC
CASSLAGAGGSYEQYF
>TRBD2|TRBV30|14|TRBJ2-5|once
TGTGCCTGGAGCCTCTGGACTAGCAGGGAGACCCAGTACTTC
CAWSLWTSRETQYF
>TRBD1|TRBV2|13|TRBJ1-2|-
TGTGCCAGCAACCTACAGGGGGACTATGGCTACACCTTC
CASNLQGDYGYTF
>TRBD1|TRBV18|15|TRBJ2-3|-
TGTGCCAGCTCTGTAGACAGGGGGCCGGAAGATACGCAGTATTTT
CASSVDRGPEDTQYF
>TRBD1|TRBV6-5|16|TRBJ2-7|-
TGTGCCAGCAGTTACAGTCCCAGGACAGGAAGACCCGAGCAGTACTTC
CASSYSPRTGRPEQYF
>-|TRBV18|14|TRBJ1-4|-
TGTGCCAGCTCACCGTATGACTTAAATGAAAAACTGTTTTTT
CASSPYDLNEKLFF
>TRBD1|TRBV11-2|15|TRBJ1-4|-
TGTGCCAGCAGCCTCCGCAGGGGGATTGGCGAAAAACTGTTTTTT
CASSLRRGIGEKLFF
>TRBD1|TRBV3-1/TRBV3-2|15|TRBJ1-5|-
TGTGCCAGCAGCCAAGGACAGGGCATGGGCCAGCCCCAGCATTTT
CASSQGQGMGQPQHF